The rows below give T cell receptor beta chains drawn from one sample of a study of blood T cell repertoires in COVID-19. Some clones are missing from TCRdb's copy, which holds only in-frame ones; the method was immunoSEQ multiplex PCR. The table includes 350,000 to 450,000 clones, nearly 90% detected once. The material sequenced was PBMCs or T cells enriched from blood (not recorded which). The receptor set was obtained from a woman aged 18-30 years who had been exposed to COVID-19. Each CDR3 is given with its conserved first and last residue. The D gene is left open where the match is weak. Clone size is stated in some rows and not others, as once, few, many or a class when expanded.

j_gene | v_gene | d_gene | abundance | CDR3aa | CDR3nt
TRBJ2-7 | TRBV5-1 | NA | NA | CASNGRGDVGVGNYEQYF | TGCGCCAGCAATGGAAGGGGCGATGTGGGCGTGGGAAACTACGAGCAGTACTTC
TRBJ2-7 | TRBV14 | NA | NA | CASSWTDSYEQYF | TGTGCCAGCAGCTGGACAGATTCCTACGAGCAGTACTTC
TRBJ2-3 | TRBV9 | NA | NA | CASSAKSADTQYF | TGTGCCAGCAGCGCAAAATCAGCAGATACGCAGTATTTT
TRBJ2-3 | TRBV28 | TRBD2 | NA | CASSLYGTSALGTDTQYF | TGTGCCAGCAGTTTATATGGGACTAGCGCCCTGGGCACAGATACGCAGTATTTT
TRBJ2-7 | TRBV3-1/TRBV3-2 | NA | NA | CASSPAPGYEQYF | TGTGCCAGCAGCCCGGCACCGGGCTACGAGCAGTACTTC
TRBJ1-2 | TRBV6-5 | NA | NA | CASRADRQNYGYTF | TGTGCCAGCAGAGCAGACAGGCAGAACTATGGCTACACCTTC
TRBJ2-6 | TRBV4-3 | NA | NA | CASSPREPLTGGANVLTF | TGCGCCAGCAGCCCCCGGGAACCCCTGACGGGCGGGGCCAACGTCCTGACTTTC
TRBJ2-7 | TRBV13 | TRBD2 | NA | CASSSRGAGGLYEQYF | TGTGCCAGCAGTTCCCGCGGAGCGGGGGGGTTGTACGAGCAGTACTTC
TRBJ1-6 | TRBV18 | NA | NA | CASSPRESSYNSPLHF | TGTGCCAGCTCACCTAGAGAGAGCTCCTATAATTCACCCCTCCACTTT
TRBJ2-7 | TRBV27 | TRBD2 | NA | CAIRGGANEQYF | TGTGCCATCCGCGGGGGGGCCAACGAGCAGTACTTC
TRBJ2-7 | TRBV6-5 | NA | NA | CASRNSLGGEQYF | TGTGCCAGCAGGAACAGCCTCGGAGGGGAGCAGTACTTC
TRBJ1-1 | TRBV7-9 | NA | NA | CASSPQGSNTEAFF | TGTGCCAGCAGCCCTCAGGGGAGCAACACTGAAGCTTTCTTT
TRBJ1-3 | TRBV28 | NA | NA | CASRQINSGNTIYF | TGTGCCAGCCGACAGATCAACTCTGGAAACACCATATATTTT
TRBJ2-5 | TRBV5-6 | NA | NA | CASSTSEGWETQYF | TGTGCCAGCAGCACCTCGGAGGGATGGGAGACCCAGTACTTC
TRBJ2-7 | TRBV29-1 | NA | NA | CSVGLGGAGEQYF | TGCAGCGTTGGTCTAGGGGGCGCGGGGGAGCAGTACTTC
TRBJ2-2 | TRBV7-2 | TRBD2 | once | CASRPASGRTGELFF | TGTGCCAGCAGACCCGCTAGCGGGCGCACCGGGGAGCTGTTTTTT
TRBJ1-2 | TRBV7-6 | NA | NA | CASRQSYGYTF | TGTGCCAGCAGACAGAGCTATGGCTACACCTTC
TRBJ2-1 | TRBV2 | NA | NA | CASSARGKDNEQFF | TGTGCCAGCAGCGCTAGGGGTAAGGACAATGAGCAGTTCTTC
TRBJ2-3 | TRBV6-2/TRBV6-3 | TRBD1 | NA | CASSRRGPGTDTQYF | TGTGCCAGCAGTCGAAGGGGGCCGGGCACAGATACGCAGTATTTT
TRBJ1-6 | TRBV30 | NA | NA | CAWSPHTGSGTPLHF | TGTGCCTGGAGTCCCCACACAGGGTCGGGGACACCCCTCCACTTT
TRBJ1-1 | TRBV10-3 | NA | NA | CAISDGLGPDTEAFF | TGTGCCATCAGTGACGGGCTGGGGCCGGACACTGAAGCTTTCTTT
TRBJ1-2 | TRBV18 | NA | NA | CASSPGTGSNYGYTF | TGTGCCAGCTCACCAGGCACGGGTTCTAACTATGGCTACACCTTC
TRBJ1-4 | TRBV5-6 | TRBD1 | NA | CASSLGHYRGRGELFF | TGTGCCAGCAGCTTGGGCCATTACAGGGGGCGCGGGGAACTGTTTTTT
TRBJ1-5 | TRBV18 | NA | NA | CASSHPAGGPNQPQHF | TGTGCCAGCTCTCACCCCGCGGGCGGACCGAATCAGCCCCAGCATTTT
TRBJ1-2 | TRBV10-3 | NA | NA | CAISERDRLGYTF | TGTGCCATCAGTGAGAGAGACAGGTTGGGCTACACCTTC
TRBJ2-7 | TRBV7-9 | NA | NA | CASSLTNRAYYEQYF | TGTGCCAGCAGCTTAACGAACAGGGCCTACTACGAGCAGTACTTC
TRBJ2-7 | TRBV24-1 | NA | NA | CATSDFFGGSYEQYF | TGTGCCACCAGTGATTTTTTCGGGGGCTCCTACGAGCAGTACTTC
TRBJ1-2 | TRBV28 | TRBD1 | NA | CASSPRDRVYGYTF | TGTGCCAGCAGTCCCCGAGACAGGGTATATGGCTACACCTTC
TRBJ1-2 | TRBV27 | NA | NA | CASSRGGQYGYTF | TGTGCCAGCAGCCGTGGGGGACAATATGGCTACACCTTC
TRBJ1-5 | TRBV6-2/TRBV6-3 | NA | NA | CASSYGGSYQPQHF | TGTGCCAGCAGTTACGGGGGCTCCTATCAGCCCCAGCATTTT
TRBJ1-4 | TRBV3-1/TRBV3-2 | NA | NA | CASSQGVATNEKLFF | TGTGCCAGCAGCCAAGGCGTTGCAACTAATGAAAAACTGTTTTTT
TRBJ1-2 | TRBV2 | TRBD1 | NA | CASGAETGASYGYTF | TGTGCCAGCGGGGCGGAAACAGGGGCCTCCTATGGCTACACCTTC
TRBJ2-7 | TRBV6-2/TRBV6-3 | TRBD1 | NA | CASSYVVGTVELDEQYF | TGTGCCAGCAGTTACGTGGTCGGGACAGTGGAATTAGACGAGCAGTACTTC
TRBJ2-7 | TRBV6-5 | NA | NA | CASSQSGASYEQYF | TGTGCCAGCAGTCAGAGTGGGGCCTCCTACGAGCAGTACTTC
TRBJ1-6 | TRBV4-1 | TRBD1 | NA | CASSRQGSPLHF | TGCGCCAGCAGCCGACAGGGTTCACCCCTCCACTTT
TRBJ2-1 | TRBV5-5 | NA | NA | CASSAPENRDPNEQFF | TGTGCCAGCAGCGCACCAGAGAACAGGGATCCCAATGAGCAGTTCTTC
TRBJ2-5 | TRBV18 | TRBD2 | once | CASSPGGPGETQYF | TGTGCCAGCTCACCGGGAGGGCCAGGGGAGACCCAGTACTTC
TRBJ2-7 | TRBV19 | TRBD1 | NA | CASSRQGSSYEQYF | TGTGCCAGTAGCAGACAGGGGAGCTCCTACGAGCAGTACTTC
TRBJ2-7 | TRBV28 | TRBD1 | NA | CASSSRQGRAYEQYF | TGTGCCAGCAGTTCCCGACAGGGGAGAGCCTACGAGCAGTACTTC
TRBJ2-7 | TRBV15 | TRBD1 | NA | CATSGDRDSQGFEQYF | TGTGCCACCAGCGGGGACAGGGACTCTCAGGGTTTCGAGCAGTACTTC
TRBJ1-2 | TRBV28 | TRBD1 | few | CASSFGDREVFGGYTF | TGTGCCAGCAGTTTCGGGGACAGGGAAGTTTTCGGCGGCTACACCTTC
TRBJ2-1 | TRBV7-9 | TRBD1 | NA | CASSLTGGSYNEQFF | TGTGCCAGCAGCTTGACAGGGGGCTCCTACAATGAGCAGTTCTTC
TRBJ2-7 | TRBV7-6 | TRBD1 | NA | CASSDQQGMTYEQYF | TGTGCCAGCAGCGACCAACAGGGGATGACCTACGAGCAGTACTTC
TRBJ1-5 | TRBV12-3/TRBV12-4 | TRBD1 | NA | CASSPQGTGGYF | TGTGCCAGCAGTCCCCAGGGGACAGGGGGGTATTTT
TRBJ1-1 | TRBV28 | NA | once | CASSPMTAYTEAFF | TGTGCCAGCAGTCCCATGACAGCCTACACTGAAGCTTTCTTT
TRBJ2-7 | TRBV27 | NA | few | CASSLWPNGEQYF | TGTGCCAGCAGTTTGTGGCCTAACGGGGAGCAGTACTTC
TRBJ2-2 | TRBV7-2 | TRBD2 | NA | CASSKLAGVTGELFF | TGTGCCAGCAGCAAACTAGCGGGAGTTACCGGGGAGCTGTTTTTT
TRBJ2-3 | TRBV5-4 | TRBD2 | NA | CASSLAVLAGDPGADTQYF | TGTGCCAGCAGCTTGGCCGTACTAGCGGGGGATCCCGGCGCAGATACGCAGTATTTT
TRBJ2-7 | TRBV3-1/TRBV3-2 | NA | NA | CASSNLGGSSYEQYF | TGTGCCAGCAGCAACCTCGGGGGATCTTCGTACGAGCAGTACTTC
TRBJ1-1 | TRBV11-1 | NA | NA | CASSLSEGNTEAFF | TGTGCCAGCAGCTTATCCGAGGGGAACACTGAAGCTTTCTTT
TRBJ2-2 | TRBV7-8 | NA | few | CASSLVASPPGELFF | TGTGCCAGCAGCTTAGTCGCTAGCCCTCCCGGGGAGCTGTTTTTT
TRBJ1-2 | TRBV7-2 | TRBD1 | NA | CASSQTGGYGYTF | TGTGCCAGCAGCCAGACAGGGGGCTATGGCTACACCTTC
TRBJ1-6 | TRBV7-8 | NA | NA | CASSLGAQGSYNSPLHF | TGTGCCAGCAGCTTAGGAGCCCAGGGCTCCTATAATTCACCCCTCCACTTT
TRBJ1-6 | TRBV28 | TRBD1 | NA | CASRGQVSPLHF | TGTGCCAGCAGGGGACAGGTTTCACCCCTCCACTTT
TRBJ2-2 | TRBV27 | TRBD2 | NA | CASSTGLGRRELFF | TGTGCCAGCAGTACGGGACTAGGCAGACGGGAGCTGTTTTTT